The 20 T cell receptor beta chains listed next were all sequenced from one sample in a study of Ad26.COV2.S vaccination and SARS-CoV-2 variants. The method was immunoSEQ multiplex PCR; TCRdb's version includes in-frame clones alone and lacks a portion of them. In the table there are about 440,000 clones, 90% of which are singletons. Specified treatment: approximately 18 received Ad26.COV2.S at low or high dose, single or two shots; a few received placebo; per-sample allocation not given. The investigators took samples on day 63 after the first vaccine or placebo injection. The sequenced sample was peripheral blood, obtained in a trial of Ad26.COV2.S vaccine versus placebo. All receptors come from a person between 18 and 59 years old who received the Ad26.COV2.S COVID-19 vaccine or a placebo.

The V gene is TRBV5-1, the J gene TRBJ2-1, with TRBD2 matching over 16 bases. V lost 2 bases to trimming and J lost 6 bases; unmatched junction nucleotides: 8. The CDR3 is made up of 18 amino acids. Germline CDR1 SGHRS, CDR2 YFSETQ. CDR3 sequence (DNA): TGCGCCAGCAGCTTCGAGGGACTAGCGGGAGGGCAGGGCAATGAGCAGTTCTTC. It encodes CASSFEGLAGGQGNEQFF. Drawing the rest from reference TRBV5-1 and TRBJ2-1, the complete variable domain is KAGVTQTPRYLIKTRGQQVTLSCSPISGHRSVSWYQQTPGQGLQFLFEYFSETQRNKGNFPGRFSGRQFSNSRSEMNVSTLELGDSALYLCASSFEGLAGGQGNEQFFGPGTRLTVL.

On this clone: A junction boundary mismatches the germline segment, possibly from a read error. This chain links TRBV3-1 (or the pseudogene TRBV3-2) with TRBJ1-4; D is perhaps TRBD1 (6 bases). The CDR3 spans 16 residues. Germline loops: CDR1 LGHDT, CDR2 YNNKEL (reference sequence). CDR3 sequence: CASSQEGGGPKEKLFF. The CDR3 nucleotides are TGTGCCAGCAGCCAAGAAGGGGGGGGGCCTAAGGAAAAACTGTTTTTT.

V usage is TRBV7-9 and J usage is TRBJ2-7, with 9 bases that match TRBD1. CDR3 size: 15 residues. The V segment lost 1 base and the J segment 1 base; nucleotides outside the gene matches: 2. Germline values: CDR1 SEHNR, CDR2 FQNEAQ (reference sequence). The CDR3 loop reads CASSLVGTGSYEQYF. In DNA form, the CDR3 reads TGTGCCAGCAGCTTAGTAGGGACAGGGTCCTACGAGCAGTACTTC.

V and J are TRBV2 and TRBJ2-1, with D possibly matching TRBD1 (5 bases). The germline gives CDR1 SNHLY, CDR2 FYNNEI. The CDR3 spans 13 residues. V was pared by 11 bases and J by 2 bases, with 13 bases between. Here the CDR3 reads CADSRETYNEQFF. CDR3 sequence (DNA): TGTGCCGACAGCAGGGAAACCTACAATGAGCAGTTCTTC.

V is TRBV5-1 and J is TRBJ2-1; TRBD2 aligns across 10 bases. The V and J ends lost 4 bases and 4 bases, in that order; junction bases with no gene match: 5. CDR3 size: 15 residues. The germline V gene encodes CDR1 SGHRS and CDR2 YFSETQ. CDR3 residues: CASSPLAGSYNEQFF. The CDR3, as DNA: TGCGCCAGCAGCCCACTAGCGGGATCGTACAATGAGCAGTTCTTC.

The chain is built from TRBV10-2 and TRBJ2-2; D ambiguous. Between the trimmed V and J ends, which lost 3 bases and 1 base, there was a span of 9 bases. The CDR3 loop spans 15 amino acids. Germline V lookup: CDR1 WSHSY, CDR2 SAAADI. CDR3 region: CASSESFQNTGELFF. The CDR3 region has the DNA TGCGCCAGCAGTGAATCGTTCCAGAACACCGGGGAGCTGTTTTTT.

The chain uses TRBV18 and TRBJ2-1, with 7 positions matching TRBD2. Germline lookup yields CDR1 KGHSH and CDR2 LQKENI. The CDR3 loop spans 14 amino acids. The V and J ends lost 3 bases and 4 bases, in that order; junction bases with no gene match: 3. The CDR3 region has the DNA TGTGCCAGCTCACCGAGCGGGGTTTACAATGAGCAGTTCTTC. Protein sequence: CASSPSGVYNEQFF.

This chain uses TRBV9 with TRBJ2-5; D is ambiguous. V was clipped by 0 bases and J by 1 base, with 13 bases between them. The CDR3 is 16 residues long. Germline V gene lookup returns CDR1 SGDLS and CDR2 YYNGEE. The CDR3 bases are TGTGCCAGCAGCGTAGGGGTAGGTGCAGTCCAAGAGACCCAGTACTTC. This encodes CASSVGVGAVQETQYF.

The gene calls are TRBV3-1 (or the pseudogene TRBV3-2) and TRBJ1-1; no clear D. The CDR3 has 14 amino acids. Germline V gene lookup returns CDR1 LGHDT and CDR2 YNNKEL (reference sequence). The ends were cut back, 0 bases at V and 0 bases at J, with 5 bases in the middle. CDR3 in amino acids: CASSQEGLNTEAFF. The CDR3 DNA follows: TGTGCCAGCAGCCAAGAGGGTTTGAACACTGAAGCTTTCTTT.

This chain joins TRBV12-5 and TRBJ1-1; 11 nucleotides align to TRBD1. With 0 bases clipped from V and 0 bases from J, the junction kept 6 bases outside the gene matches. This CDR3 comprises 18 residues. Germline V gene lookup returns CDR1 LGHNT and CDR2 FRNRAP. The CDR3 sequence is CASGLVGGTGGMNTEAFF. The DNA for the CDR3 is TGTGCTAGTGGTTTGGTAGGCGGGACAGGGGGTATGAACACTGAAGCTTTCTTT.

This chain uses TRBV19 with TRBJ2-3; D is unresolved. Germline V gene data show CDR1 as LNHDA and CDR2 as SQIVND (reference sequence). The CDR3 runs to 12 residues. V gave up 5 bases and J gave up 8 bases, with 11 bases separating them. CDR3 DNA sequence: TGTGCCAGTAGTCCCCGCCCATCTACGCAGTATTTT. Translating gives CASSPRPSTQYF. The complete variable domain, with remaining parts taken from reference TRBV19 and TRBJ2-3, reads DGGITQSPKYLFRKEGQNVTLSCEQNLNHDAMYWYRQDPGQGLRLIYYSQIVNDFQKGDIAEGYSVSREKKESFPLTVTSAQKNPTAFYLCASSPRPSTQYFGPGTRLTVL.

The chain combines TRBV6-5 with TRBJ2-1; TRBD2 agrees at 8 bases. The trim removed 0 bases at V and 8 bases at J, leaving 3 bases unmatched. CDR3 size: 14 residues. From germline, CDR1 is MNHEY and CDR2 SVGAGI. The CDR3 sequence is CASSYSETSDEQFF. The CDR3 coding sequence is TGTGCCAGCAGTTACTCTGAGACTAGCGATGAGCAGTTCTTC.

This rearrangement joins TRBV19 to TRBJ1-5; TRBD1 matches at 9 bases. The J segment lost 3 bases and the V segment lost 2 bases, leaving 5 bases of the junction unmatched. The length of the CDR3 is 16 residues. In germline, CDR1 is LNHDA, CDR2 SQIVND (reference sequence). The CDR3 loop reads CASSINRGLLNQPQHF. The CDR3, as DNA: TGTGCCAGTAGTATAAACAGGGGGCTACTCAATCAGCCCCAGCATTTT.

A few counts support this clone. The chain links TRBV7-9 to TRBJ2-1, with D perhaps TRBD2 (6 bases). This CDR3 spans 16 amino acids. Trimming removed 4 bases at V and 0 bases at J, with 13 bases between. CDR1 SEHNR and CDR2 FQNEAQ come from the germline V gene (reference sequence). CDR3 in DNA: TGTGCCAGCAGCTCCGAGCGGGTCCTCTCCTACAATGAGCAGTTCTTC. Translating it yields CASSSERVLSYNEQFF. The whole variable domain, remainder taken from reference TRBV7-9 and TRBJ2-1, is DTGVSQNPRHKITKRGQNVTFRCDPISEHNRLYWYRQTLGQGPEFLTYFQNEAQLEKSRLLSDRFSAERPKGSFSTLEIQRTEQGDSAMYLCASSSERVLSYNEQFFGPGTRLTVL.

This clone was seen once. V gene TRBV9 combines with J gene TRBJ2-2; the D is unclear. The V end was cut by 3 bases, the J end by 5 bases, with 14 bases between. This CDR3 comprises 15 residues. CDR1 and CDR2 from the germline V gene are SGDLS and YYNGEE. The CDR3 DNA is TGTGCCAGCAGCGCCCGGCGGTTAGGGACCGGGGAGCTGTTTTTT. It codes for CASSARRLGTGELFF.

This sequence joins TRBV7-9 and TRBJ2-1, with D hard to call. CDR1 is SEHNR, CDR2 FQNEAQ, per germline (reference sequence). The CDR3 runs 14 residues. V was trimmed by 4 bases and J by 12 bases, leaving 19 bases between them. CDR3 nucleotide sequence: TGTGCCAGCAGCTCGAACCTCGGACCCGTCAGGCAGTTCTTC. This translates into CASSSNLGPVRQFF.

The CDR3 reads CASIPTGGAGTQYF. The CDR3 nucleotides read TGCGCCAGCATTCCGACAGGGGGCGCGGGTACGCAGTATTTT. The rearrangement joins TRBV5-1 to TRBJ2-3; TRBD1 agrees at 10 bases. The trim removed 6 bases at V and 8 bases at J, leaving 9 bases unmatched. CDR1 SGHRS and CDR2 YFSETQ come from the germline V gene. The CDR3 is 14 residues long.

About this clone itself: One end of the junction fails to match germline, which may point to a read error. The V gene is TRBV7-7, the J gene TRBJ2-2; the match to TRBD1 covers 11 bases. CDR3 size: 15 residues. The V gene's germline CDR1 is SSHAT and CDR2 FNYEAQ (reference sequence). In nucleotides, the CDR3 is TGTGCTAGCAGCCGGGACAGGGGGGACACCGGGGAGCTGTTTTTT. This translates into CASSRDRGDTGELFF.

Concerning this clone: The sample holds other DNA sequences that translate to the same CDR3. The V gene is TRBV18, the J gene TRBJ2-2, with 9 bases fitting TRBD1. Trimming took 3 bases from V and 0 from J; bases not matched to a gene: 2. This CDR3 is 16 amino acids long. The germline V gene encodes CDR1 KGHSH and CDR2 LQKENI. CDR3 in DNA: TGTGCCAGCTCACCCCGGACAGGGGCGAACACCGGGGAGCTGTTTTTT. Protein sequence: CASSPRTGANTGELFF. Combining the CDR3 with reference TRBV18 and TRBJ2-2 gives the whole variable domain NAGVMQNPRHLVRRRGQEARLRCSPMKGHSHVYWYRQLPEEGLKFMVYLQKENIIDESGMPKERFSAEFPKEGPSILRIQQVVRGDSAAYFCASSPRTGANTGELFFGEGSRLTVL.

The genes are TRBV5-1 and TRBJ2-3; TRBD2 agrees at 12 bases. Germline trimming cut 3 bases from V and 5 bases from J; bases unmatched to any gene: 7. The CDR3 is made up of 16 amino acids. The germline V gene has CDR1 SGHRS and CDR2 YFSETQ. This CDR3 reads CASSSELAGGGDTQYF. The CDR3 DNA reads as TGCGCCAGCAGCTCGGAACTAGCGGGAGGAGGAGATACGCAGTATTTT. The complete variable domain, with remaining parts taken from reference TRBV5-1 and TRBJ2-3, reads KAGVTQTPRYLIKTRGQQVTLSCSPISGHRSVSWYQQTPGQGLQFLFEYFSETQRNKGNFPGRFSGRQFSNSRSEMNVSTLELGDSALYLCASSSELAGGGDTQYFGPGTRLTVL.